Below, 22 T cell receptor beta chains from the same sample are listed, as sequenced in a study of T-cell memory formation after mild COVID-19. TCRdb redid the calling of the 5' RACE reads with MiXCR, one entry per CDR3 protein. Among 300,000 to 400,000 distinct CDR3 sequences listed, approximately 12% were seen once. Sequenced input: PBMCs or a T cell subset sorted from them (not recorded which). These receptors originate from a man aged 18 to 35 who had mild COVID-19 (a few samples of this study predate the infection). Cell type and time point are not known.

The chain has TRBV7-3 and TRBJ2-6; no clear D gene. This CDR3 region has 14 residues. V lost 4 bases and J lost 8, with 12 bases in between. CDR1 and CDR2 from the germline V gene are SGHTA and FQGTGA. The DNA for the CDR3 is TGTGCCAGCAGCTCCCCGGCAAGGACCAACGTCCTGACTTTC. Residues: CASSSPARTNVLTF.

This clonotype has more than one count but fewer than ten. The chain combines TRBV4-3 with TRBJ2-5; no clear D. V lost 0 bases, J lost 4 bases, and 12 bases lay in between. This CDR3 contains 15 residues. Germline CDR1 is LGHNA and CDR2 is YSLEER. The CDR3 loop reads CASSQDPLVRETQYF. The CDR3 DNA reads TGCGCCAGCAGCCAAGATCCCTTAGTCCGAGAGACCCAGTACTTC.

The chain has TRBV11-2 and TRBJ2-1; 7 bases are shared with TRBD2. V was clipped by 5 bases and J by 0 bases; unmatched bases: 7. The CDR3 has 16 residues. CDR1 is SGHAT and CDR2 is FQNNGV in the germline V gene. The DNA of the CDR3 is TGTGCCAGCAGCCTACTGGGGGGGAGCTCCTACAATGAGCAGTTCTTC. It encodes CASSLLGGSSYNEQFF.

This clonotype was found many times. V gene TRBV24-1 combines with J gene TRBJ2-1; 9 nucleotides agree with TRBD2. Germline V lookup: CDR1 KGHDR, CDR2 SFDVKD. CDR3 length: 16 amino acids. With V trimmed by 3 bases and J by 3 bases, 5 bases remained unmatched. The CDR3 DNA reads TGTGCCACCAGTGATCCCGCGGGGGGGATCTACAATGAGCAGTTCTTC. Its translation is CATSDPAGGIYNEQFF.

The CDR3 spells CAISERNTIYF. CDR3 DNA: TGTGCCATCAGTGAGAGAAACACCATATATTTT. The rearrangement links TRBV10-3 to TRBJ1-3, with D uncertain. The CDR3 loop spans 11 amino acids. From germline, CDR1 is ENHRY and CDR2 SYGVKD. Trimming stripped 2 bases from V and 5 bases from J, with 1 base between.

The CDR3 DNA is TGTGCCAGCAGCACAACAAGCGCGGCGAGAGACTACAATGAGCAGTTCTTC. Translation gives CASSTTSAARDYNEQFF. V and J are TRBV9 and TRBJ2-1; D is unresolved. Trimming left V 4 bases short and J 3 bases short, with 20 bases between. Germline CDR1 is SGDLS and CDR2 is YYNGEE. The CDR3 spans 17 residues. Full variable domain (missing parts from reference TRBV9 and TRBJ2-1): DSGVTQTPKHLITATGQRVTLRCSPRSGDLSVYWYQQSLDQGLQFLIQYYNGEERAKGNILERFSAQQFPDLHSELNLSSLELGDSALYFCASSTTSAARDYNEQFFGPGTRLTVL.

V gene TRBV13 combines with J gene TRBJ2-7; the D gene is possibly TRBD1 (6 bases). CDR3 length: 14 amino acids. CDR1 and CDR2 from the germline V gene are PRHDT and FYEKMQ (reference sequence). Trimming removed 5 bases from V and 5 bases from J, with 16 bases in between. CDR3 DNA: TGTGCCAGCAGCCCGAGCACAGGGAGCCACGAGCAGTACTTC. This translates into CASSPSTGSHEQYF.

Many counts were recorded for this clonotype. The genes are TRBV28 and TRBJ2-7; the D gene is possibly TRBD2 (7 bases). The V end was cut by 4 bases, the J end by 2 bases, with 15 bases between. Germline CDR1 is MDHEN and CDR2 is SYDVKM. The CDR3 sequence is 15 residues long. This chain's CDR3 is CASSSTGGITYEQYF. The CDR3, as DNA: TGTGCCAGCAGTTCCACGGGGGGCATAACCTACGAGCAGTACTTC.

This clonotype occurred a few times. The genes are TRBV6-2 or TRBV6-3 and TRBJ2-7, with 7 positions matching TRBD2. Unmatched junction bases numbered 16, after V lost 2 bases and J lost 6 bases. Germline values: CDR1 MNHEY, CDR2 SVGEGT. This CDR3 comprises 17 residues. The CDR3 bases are TGTGCCAGCAGTTACACGCCAGGTCGGACTAGTCGTTTCGAGCAGTACTTC. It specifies CASSYTPGRTSRFEQYF.

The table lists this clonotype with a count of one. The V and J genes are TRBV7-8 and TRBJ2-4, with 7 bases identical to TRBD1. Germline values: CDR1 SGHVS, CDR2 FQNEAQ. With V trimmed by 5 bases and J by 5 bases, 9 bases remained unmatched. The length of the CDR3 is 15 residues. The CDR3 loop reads CASSPRQGRQNIQYF. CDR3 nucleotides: TGTGCCAGCAGCCCCCGACAGGGAAGGCAAAACATTCAGTACTTC. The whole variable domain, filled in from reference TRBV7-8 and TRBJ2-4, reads GAGVSQSPRYKVAKRGQDVALRCDPISGHVSLFWYQQALGQGPEFLTYFQNEAQLDKSGLPSDRFFAERPEGSVSTLKIQRTQQEDSAVYLCASSPRQGRQNIQYFGAGTRLSVL.

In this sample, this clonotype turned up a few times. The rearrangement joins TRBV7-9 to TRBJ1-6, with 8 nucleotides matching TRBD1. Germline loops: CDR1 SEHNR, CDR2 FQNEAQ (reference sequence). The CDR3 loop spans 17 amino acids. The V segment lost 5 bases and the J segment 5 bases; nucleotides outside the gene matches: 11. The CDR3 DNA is TGTGCCAGCAGCCCACGGGACAGGCTCTCTGATAATTCACCCCTCCACTTT. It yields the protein CASSPRDRLSDNSPLHF.

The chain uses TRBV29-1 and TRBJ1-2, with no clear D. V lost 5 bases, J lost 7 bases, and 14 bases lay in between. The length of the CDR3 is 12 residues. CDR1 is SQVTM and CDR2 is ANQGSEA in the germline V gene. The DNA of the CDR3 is TGCAGCGTTTCGACGGAACGTGGTGGCTACACCTTC. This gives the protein CSVSTERGGYTF.

The CDR3 sequence: CSARVPGGPKETQYF. For the CDR3, the DNA is TGCAGTGCTAGAGTCCCGGGAGGTCCGAAAGAGACCCAGTACTTC. The chain has TRBV20-1 and TRBJ2-5; TRBD2 matches 7 bases. The V segment lost 1 base and the J segment 3 bases; nucleotides outside the gene matches: 8. The CDR3 is 15 residues long. CDR1 and CDR2 from the germline V gene are DFQATT and SNEGSKA (reference sequence).

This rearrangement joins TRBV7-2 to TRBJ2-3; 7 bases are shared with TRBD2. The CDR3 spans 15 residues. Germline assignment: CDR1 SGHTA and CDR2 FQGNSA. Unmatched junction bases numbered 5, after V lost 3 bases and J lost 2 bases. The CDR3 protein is CASSFSAGFTDTQYF. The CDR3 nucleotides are TGTGCCAGCAGCTTTTCAGCGGGGTTCACAGATACGCAGTATTTT.

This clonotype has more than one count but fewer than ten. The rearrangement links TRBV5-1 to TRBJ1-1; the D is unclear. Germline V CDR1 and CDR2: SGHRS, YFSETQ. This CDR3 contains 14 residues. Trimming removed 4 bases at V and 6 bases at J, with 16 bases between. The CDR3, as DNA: TGCGCCAGCAGCACTAACCCTCCCAGCGCTGAAGCTTTCTTT. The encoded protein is CASSTNPPSAEAFF.

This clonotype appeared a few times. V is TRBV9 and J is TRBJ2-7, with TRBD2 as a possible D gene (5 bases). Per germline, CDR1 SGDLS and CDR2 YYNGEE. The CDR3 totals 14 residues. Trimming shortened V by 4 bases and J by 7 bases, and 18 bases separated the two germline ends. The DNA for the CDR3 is TGTGCCAGCAGCCAACCCGAATCCCCGGGGGAGCAGTACTTC. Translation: CASSQPESPGEQYF. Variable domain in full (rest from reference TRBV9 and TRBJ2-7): DSGVTQTPKHLITATGQRVTLRCSPRSGDLSVYWYQQSLDQGLQFLIQYYNGEERAKGNILERFSAQQFPDLHSELNLSSLELGDSALYFCASSQPESPGEQYFGPGTRLTVT.

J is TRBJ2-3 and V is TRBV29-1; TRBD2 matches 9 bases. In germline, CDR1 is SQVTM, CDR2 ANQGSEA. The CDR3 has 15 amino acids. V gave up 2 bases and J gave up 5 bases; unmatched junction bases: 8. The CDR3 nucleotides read TGCAGCGTTGAATTTCGGGCTAGCGGGGTAGATACGCAGTATTTT. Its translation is CSVEFRASGVDTQYF.

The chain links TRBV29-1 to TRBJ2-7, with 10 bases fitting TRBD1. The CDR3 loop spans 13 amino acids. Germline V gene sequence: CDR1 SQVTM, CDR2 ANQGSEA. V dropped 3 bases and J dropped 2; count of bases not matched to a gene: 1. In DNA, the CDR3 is TGCAGCGTTGAGGGACAGGGGACCTACGAGCAGTACTTC. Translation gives CSVEGQGTYEQYF.

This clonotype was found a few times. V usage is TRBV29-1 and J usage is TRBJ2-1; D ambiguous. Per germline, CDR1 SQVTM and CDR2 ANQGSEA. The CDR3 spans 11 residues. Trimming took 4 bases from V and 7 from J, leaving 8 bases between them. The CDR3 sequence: CSVVGANEQFF. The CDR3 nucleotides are TGCAGCGTTGTTGGTGCGAATGAGCAGTTCTTC.

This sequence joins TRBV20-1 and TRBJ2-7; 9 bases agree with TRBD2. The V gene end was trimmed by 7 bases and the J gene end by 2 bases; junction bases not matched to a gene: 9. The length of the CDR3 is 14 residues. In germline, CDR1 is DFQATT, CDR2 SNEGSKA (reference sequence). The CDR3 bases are TGCAGTGTCCAGCGGCCTAGCGGGGCCTACGAGCAGTACTTC. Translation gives CSVQRPSGAYEQYF.

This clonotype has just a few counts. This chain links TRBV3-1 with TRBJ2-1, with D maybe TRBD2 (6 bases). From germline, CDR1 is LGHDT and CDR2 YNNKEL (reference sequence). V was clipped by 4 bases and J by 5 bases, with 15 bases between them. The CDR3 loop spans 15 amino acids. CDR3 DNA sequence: TGTGCCAGCAGCCGAGGGGCGGGATTAGACAATGAGCAGTTCTTC. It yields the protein CASSRGAGLDNEQFF.

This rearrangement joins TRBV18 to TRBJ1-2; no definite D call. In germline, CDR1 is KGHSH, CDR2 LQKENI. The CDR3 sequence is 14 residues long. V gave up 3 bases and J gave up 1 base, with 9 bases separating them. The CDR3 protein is CASSPGQNNYGYTF. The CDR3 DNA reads TGTGCCAGCTCACCTGGGCAGAATAACTATGGCTACACCTTC. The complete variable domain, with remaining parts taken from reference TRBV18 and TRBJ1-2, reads NAGVMQNPRHLVRRRGQEARLRCSPMKGHSHVYWYRQLPEEGLKFMVYLQKENIIDESGMPKERFSAEFPKEGPSILRIQQVVRGDSAAYFCASSPGQNNYGYTFGSGTRLTVV.